The sequence of this T cell receptor beta chain was determined in a study of T cell responses to AZD1222 COVID-19 vaccine. General study results and limits: Dominant CD4 TCR responses targeted spike regions 160-218 and 743-854.

This clone was seen once. Its matching antigen is unknown. Germline V gene lookup returns CDR1 SGHTA and CDR2 FQGTGA. The ends were cut back, 2 bases at V and 0 bases at J, with 16 bases in the middle. The CDR3 length is 17 residues. Sequencing used immunoSEQ multiplex PCR; TCRdb keeps in-frame clones, though not all of them. The table has about 110,000 clones, about 90% seen once. This TCR came from an adult in good health. The material sequenced was peripheral blood, taken on day 0 of AZD1222 vaccination. This sequence joins TRBV7-3 and TRBJ2-5; no reliable D call. In nucleotides, the CDR3 is TGTGCCAGCAGCTTATTCGGGCCCCAAGGGTACCAAGAGACCCAGTACTTC. Amino acid sequence: CASSLFGPQGYQETQYF.